The 24 T cell receptor beta chains below all came from one sample that was sequenced in a study of vaccination and CD4 T cells after COVID-19 (dated by TCRdb to between 2021 and 2023). Receptor libraries were prepared by PCR. Sequencing took place on an Illumina iSeq 100. The public reads were reanalyzed by TCRdb: fastp trimming at Q25, MiXCR alignment, in-frame beta chains only. When rows share a CDR3 protein, they turn into one entry using the most common DNA and genes. The sample records just under 30,000 distinct CDR3 sequences, approximately 49% of which are singletons. Together, the top ten hold about 5.6% of the sample. Taken with the paper, the label for time point translates to: late sampling 161 to 241 days after vaccination in three convalescent patients. The sequenced sample was CD4+ T cells from blood, obtained about 7 months after SARS-CoV-2 vaccination. The source of these receptors is a human donor who had recovered from COVID-19.

This clonotype was seen only a few times. The gene calls are TRBV11-2 and TRBJ2-3, with unresolved D. Trimming removed 2 bases from V and 2 bases from J, with 5 bases in between. This CDR3 has 13 amino acids. From germline, CDR1 is SGHAT and CDR2 FQNNGV. The CDR3 DNA is TGTGCCAGCAGCTTACTGATCACAGATACGCAGTATTTT. This encodes CASSLLITDTQYF.

This clonotype was picked up a small number of times. The V gene is TRBV20-1, the J gene TRBJ2-5; 7 positions agree with TRBD2. Germline assignment: CDR1 DFQATT and CDR2 SNEGSKA (reference sequence). Losses at the gene ends were 6 bases for V and 5 bases for J; bases not matched to a gene: 15. This CDR3 has 15 amino acids. CDR3 amino acids: CSARTSSGWSETQYF. CDR3 sequence (DNA): TGCAGTGCCAGGACGAGTAGCGGGTGGAGTGAGACCCAGTACTTC.

V usage is TRBV20-1 and J usage is TRBJ2-1; TRBD2 agrees at 10 bases. CDR3 length equals 15 residues. Germline assignment: CDR1 DFQATT and CDR2 SNEGSKA (reference sequence). V was clipped by 5 bases and J by 4 bases; unmatched bases: 8. CDR3 nucleotides: TGCAGTGCTCGTGGGACTAGCGTAGTGTACAATGAGCAGTTCTTC. Translating gives CSARGTSVVYNEQFF.

This rearrangement joins TRBV6-1 to TRBJ1-1; no reliable D call. Trimming removed 6 bases at V and 1 base at J, with 9 bases between. The CDR3 is made up of 13 amino acids. CDR1 is MNHNS and CDR2 is SASEGT in the germline V gene. CDR3 loop: CASSVSENTEAFF. In nucleotides, the CDR3 is TGTGCCAGCAGCGTTTCAGAGAACACTGAAGCTTTCTTT.

V usage is TRBV20-1 and J usage is TRBJ2-3; 11 bases line up with TRBD2. The CDR3 runs 14 residues. With 3 bases clipped from V and 5 bases from J, the junction kept 4 bases outside the gene matches. CDR1 and CDR2 (germline): DFQATT, SNEGSKA (reference sequence). CDR3 region: CSASGLAGRDTQYF. The CDR3 nucleotides read TGCAGTGCTAGCGGACTAGCGGGTAGAGATACGCAGTATTTT.

This clonotype occurred a few times. V and J are TRBV6-1 and TRBJ2-2; the match to TRBD2 covers 13 bases. In germline, CDR1 is MNHNS, CDR2 SASEGT. The CDR3 extends over 14 amino acids. Trimming took 11 bases from V and 5 from J; bases not matched to a gene: 5. The chain's CDR3 is CAAGTSGTTGELFF. CDR3 bases: TGTGCCGCTGGGACTAGCGGGACGACCGGGGAGCTGTTTTTT.

This chain uses TRBV5-1 with TRBJ2-5, with D maybe TRBD2 (6 bases). Germline-derived CDR1 and CDR2 are SGHRS and YFSETQ. The CDR3 spans 14 residues. V dropped 3 bases and J dropped 3 bases, with 12 bases sitting between them. The DNA of the CDR3 is TGCGCCAGCAGCTCCGCTTGGAGGGAAGAGACCCAGTACTTC. Protein sequence: CASSSAWREETQYF.

V and J are TRBV20-1 and TRBJ2-1; 7 nucleotides agree with TRBD2. Germline assignment: CDR1 DFQATT and CDR2 SNEGSKA (reference sequence). The CDR3 runs to 14 residues. V lost 5 bases and J lost 2; bases outside the gene matches: 6. DNA for the CDR3: TGCAGTGCTCCAGTAGCGGGCCCCTACAATGAGCAGTTCTTC. This sequence encodes CSAPVAGPYNEQFF.

This chain connects TRBV18 to TRBJ1-5; perhaps TRBD1 as D (5 bases). Germline values: CDR1 KGHSH, CDR2 LQKENI. The CDR3 is 14 residues long. Trimming stripped 2 bases from V and 4 bases from J, with 9 bases between. CDR3 protein: CASSPTGKNQPQHF. As DNA, the CDR3 is TGTGCCAGCTCACCAACAGGAAAAAATCAGCCCCAGCATTTT.

In its sample, this clonotype was seen a few times. The V call is TRBV20-1, the J call TRBJ2-5; D perhaps matches TRBD2 (7 bases). V lost 3 bases to trimming and J lost 7 bases, with 18 bases between them. The germline V gene encodes CDR1 DFQATT and CDR2 SNEGSKA (reference sequence). The CDR3 is 14 amino acids. The DNA for the CDR3 is TGCAGTGCTAGTAAAGGGGGGGCTGGATTGACCCAGTACTTC. It translates to CSASKGGAGLTQYF.

The chain carries TRBV25-1 and TRBJ2-7; TRBD2 matches at 9 bases. V dropped 3 bases and J dropped 4; count of bases not matched to a gene: 13. Germline V gene sequence: CDR1 MGHDK, CDR2 SYGVNS. This CDR3 comprises 17 residues. Here the CDR3 reads CASSDNGLAGNRYEQYF. The CDR3 nucleotides are TGTGCCAGCAGTGACAACGGGCTAGCGGGAAATCGGTACGAGCAGTACTTC.

The chain links TRBV24-1 to TRBJ2-1; 9 bases line up with TRBD1. The CDR3 totals 14 residues. The V gene end was trimmed by 6 bases and the J gene end by 8 bases; junction bases not matched to a gene: 7. Germline V lookup: CDR1 KGHDR, CDR2 SFDVKD. In DNA form, the CDR3 reads TGTGCCACCAGTCTGGGACAGGGTCGCGATGAGCAGTTCTTC. Translated, it gives CATSLGQGRDEQFF.

The chain has TRBV20-1 and TRBJ2-3, with D hard to call. Germline V gives CDR1 DFQATT, CDR2 SNEGSKA (reference sequence). Trimming pared 0 bases from V and 3 bases from J, leaving 10 bases between. This CDR3 is built from 14 residues. CDR3 in amino acids: CSARDVRRTDTQYF. The CDR3 coding sequence is TGCAGTGCTAGAGACGTCAGGAGAACAGATACGCAGTATTTT.

The rearrangement joins TRBV28 to TRBJ2-2; D ambiguous. Germline V gives CDR1 MDHEN, CDR2 SYDVKM. The CDR3 totals 11 residues. Trimming pared 3 bases from V and 6 bases from J, leaving 2 bases between. CDR3 protein: CASSLAGELFF. The CDR3, as DNA: TGTGCCAGCAGTTTGGCCGGGGAGCTGTTTTTT.

This clonotype was counted only a few times. The chain uses TRBV20-1 and TRBJ2-3; D gene unclear. CDR3 length equals 14 residues. CDR1 and CDR2 (germline): DFQATT, SNEGSKA (reference sequence). V was cut by 8 bases and J by 0 bases, with 15 bases left in between. The DNA for the CDR3 is TGCAGTTCAGCAGGAAGACCTAGCACAGATACGCAGTATTTT. Protein product: CSSAGRPSTDTQYF.

The CDR3 DNA sequence: TGTGCCACCAAGGAGAGGAAGAACACTGAAGCTTTCTTT. Translating gives CATKERKNTEAFF. The chain recombines TRBV24-1 with TRBJ1-1; no clear D. The germline gives CDR1 KGHDR, CDR2 SFDVKD. This CDR3 is built from 13 residues. Trimming cost V 8 bases and J 1 base, with 10 bases left between them.

This clonotype is a singleton in its sample. V and J are TRBV20-1 and TRBJ2-3, with 10 nucleotides matching TRBD2. Germline-derived CDR1 and CDR2 are DFQATT and SNEGSKA (reference sequence). The CDR3 sequence is 20 residues long. Unmatched junction bases numbered 15, after V lost 0 bases and J lost 0 bases. The CDR3 region is CSARDRRGLAGARSTDTQYF. CDR3 in DNA: TGCAGTGCTAGAGATCGAAGGGGTCTAGCGGGAGCCCGGAGCACAGATACGCAGTATTTT.

This sequence joins TRBV5-8 and TRBJ2-1, with D perhaps TRBD1 (5 bases). This CDR3 contains 15 residues. Deletions cut 2 bases from V and 8 bases from J, with 17 bases between. Germline V gives CDR1 SGHTS, CDR2 YDEGEE. CDR3 DNA: TGTGCCAGCAGCTTTGGGGCAGGCGGATCATATGAGCAGTTCTTC. The encoded protein is CASSFGAGGSYEQFF.

This clonotype was observed a few times. J is TRBJ1-2 and V is TRBV7-9; 9 positions match TRBD1. The CDR3 runs 15 residues. Trimming at V came to 7 bases and at J to 7 bases, leaving 13 bases not matched to a gene. Germline V lookup: CDR1 SEHNR, CDR2 FQNEAQ (reference sequence). This CDR3 is CASTTSGTGGLGYTF. Here the CDR3 DNA reads TGTGCCAGCACCACCAGTGGTACAGGGGGCCTTGGCTACACCTTC.

The chain joins TRBV20-1 to TRBJ1-5; D not certain. Trimming cost V 4 bases and J 1 base, with 8 bases left between them. The length of the CDR3 is 13 residues. The germline V gene has CDR1 DFQATT and CDR2 SNEGSKA (reference sequence). As DNA, the CDR3 is TGCAGTGCTACCTTGAGCAGCAATCAGCCCCAGCATTTT. It is translated as CSATLSSNQPQHF.

The V and J genes are TRBV10-3 and TRBJ1-1, with D possibly being TRBD1 (5 bases). CDR1 and CDR2 from the germline V gene are ENHRY and SYGVKD. The ends were cut back, 10 bases at V and 3 bases at J, with 15 bases in the middle. The CDR3 consists of 13 residues. DNA of the CDR3: TGTGCCACACACTGGGGGGTCGACACTGAAGCTTTCTTT. Protein product: CATHWGVDTEAFF.

The chain combines TRBV20-1 with TRBJ2-7; D is possibly TRBD2 (5 bases). The length of the CDR3 is 15 residues. The V end lost 1 base, the J end lost 6 bases, and 19 bases lay between the germline ends. The germline gives CDR1 DFQATT, CDR2 SNEGSKA (reference sequence). The chain's CDR3 is CSARAPGNGRVEQYF. The CDR3 DNA is TGCAGTGCTAGAGCCCCCGGGAACGGTCGGGTCGAGCAGTACTTC.

This clonotype occurred a few times. This chain joins TRBV19 and TRBJ1-5; D not resolved. CDR1 is LNHDA, CDR2 SQIVND, per germline (reference sequence). Trimming left V 6 bases short and J 4 bases short, with 16 bases between. The CDR3 sequence is 15 residues long. In nucleotides, the CDR3 is TGTGCCAGTAGCACCCCTTGGGAGTATAATCAGCCCCAGCATTTT. This sequence encodes CASSTPWEYNQPQHF.

This clonotype was seen only a few times. J is TRBJ1-2 and V is TRBV6-5, with TRBD1 matching over 12 bases. This CDR3 comprises 18 residues. Unmatched junction bases numbered 9, after V lost 0 bases and J lost 4 bases. Germline CDR1 and CDR2: MNHEY and SVGAGI. CDR3 nucleotide sequence: TGTGCCAGCAGTTACTCTGGGGGGACAGGGGGCTCCGGCTATGGCTACACCTTC. Its translation: CASSYSGGTGGSGYGYTF.